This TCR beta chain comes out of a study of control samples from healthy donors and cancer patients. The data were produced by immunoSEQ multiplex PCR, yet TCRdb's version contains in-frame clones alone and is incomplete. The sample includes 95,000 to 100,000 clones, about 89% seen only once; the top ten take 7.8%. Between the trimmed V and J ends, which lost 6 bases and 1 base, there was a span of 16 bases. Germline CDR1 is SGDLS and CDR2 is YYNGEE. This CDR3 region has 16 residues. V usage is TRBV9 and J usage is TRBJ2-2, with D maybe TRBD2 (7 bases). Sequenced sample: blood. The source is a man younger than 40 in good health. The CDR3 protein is CASTQGGGQNTGELFF. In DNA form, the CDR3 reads TGTGCCAGCACCCAAGGGGGGGGCCAGAACACCGGGGAGCTGTTTTTT. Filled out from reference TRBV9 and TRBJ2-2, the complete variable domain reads DSGVTQTPKHLITATGQRVTLRCSPRSGDLSVYWYQQSLDQGLQFLIQYYNGEERAKGNILERFSAQQFPDLHSELNLSSLELGDSALYFCASTQGGGQNTGELFFGEGSRLTVL.